What follows are 10 T cell receptor beta chains derived from one specimen sequenced in a study of T cells in women clearing cervical HPV infection. The repertoire was sequenced with immunoSEQ multiplex PCR; TCRdb's copy has only in-frame clones and lacks some. The sample holds approximately 41,000 clones. Sequenced: blood buffy coat. These receptor sequences come from a woman between 18 and 75 years old with a cervical HPV16 infection that either progressed to CIN3+ or cleared (not recorded which).

In the case of this clone: The read ends 3 residues shy of where the CDR3 ends; the end is completed using the germline J gene. The V gene is TRBV12-3 or TRBV12-4, the J gene TRBJ2-1; 9 bases agree with TRBD1. The V segment lost 6 bases and the J segment 6 bases; nucleotides outside the gene matches: 9. The CDR3 covers 15 residues. CDR3 DNA (partial): TGTGCCAGCAGACTACCGGGACAGGGTACCAATGAG. Its protein is CASRLPGQGTNE. The full CDR3 protein is CASRLPGQGTNEQFF.

Comments on this clone: The DNA ends 3 residues before the CDR3 does, and the rest of the CDR3 is filled in from the germline J gene. The chain links TRBV5-1 to TRBJ2-1, with TRBD2 matching over 7 bases. Per the germline V gene, CDR1 is SGHRS and CDR2 is YFSETQ. CDR3 length: 15 amino acids. Losses at the gene ends were 5 bases for V and 2 bases for J; bases not matched to a gene: 7. CDR3: CASSRRGYTYNEQFF. CDR3 bases read: TGCGCCAGCAGTCGGCGGGGGTATACCTACAATGAG.

A remark on this clone: The read falls 3 residues short of the CDR3 end, and the missing part is taken from the germline J gene. The chain carries TRBV28 and TRBJ1-2, with unresolved D. Germline V gene lookup returns CDR1 MDHEN and CDR2 SYDVKM. V dropped 6 bases and J dropped 4 bases, with 15 bases sitting between them. This CDR3 is 14 amino acids long. The CDR3 region is CASRFPSTSYGYTF. The part of the CDR3 DNA that was read is TGTGCCAGCAGGTTCCCCTCGACAAGCTATGGC.

Turning to this clone: The read falls 3 residues short of the CDR3 end, and the missing part is taken from the germline J gene. The chain employs TRBV5-1 and TRBJ2-7; TRBD1 might be the D (6 bases). The germline V gene has CDR1 SGHRS and CDR2 YFSETQ. The CDR3 spans 14 residues. V lost 4 bases and J lost 2, with 13 bases in between. The CDR3 loop is CASSPGTNPYEQYF. The sequenced part of the CDR3 DNA is TGCGCCAGCAGCCCCGGGACAAATCCCTACGAG.

In the case of this clone: The CDR3 is cut off 3 residues early in the read; its end comes from the germline J gene. V usage is TRBV7-3 and J usage is TRBJ2-5; TRBD2 agrees at 8 bases. The CDR3 sequence is 15 residues long. V shed 1 base, J shed 4 bases, and the junction held 5 bases outside the gene matches. In germline, CDR1 is SGHTA, CDR2 FQGTGA. This chain's CDR3 is CASSLNGGGIETQYF. The sequenced part of the CDR3 DNA is TGTGCCAGCAGCTTAAACGGCGGGGGGATAGAGACC.

Concerning this clone itself: Sequencing ends 3 residues short of the CDR3 end; the germline J gene provides the rest. V and J are TRBV28 and TRBJ2-7; possibly TRBD2 for D (5 bases). CDR1 is MDHEN and CDR2 is SYDVKM in the germline V gene. The germline V and J ends were trimmed by 1 base and 3 bases, with 13 bases remaining between them. The CDR3 spans 15 residues. The CDR3 is CASSLLVSVVYEQYF. The CDR3 bases that were read are TGTGCCAGCAGTTTATTAGTTAGCGTAGTCTACGAG.

Concerning this clone: The read is 3 residues too short to cover the CDR3 end, so that end is filled in from the germline J gene. This sequence joins TRBV20-1 and TRBJ1-6, with 10 bases that match TRBD1. CDR1 and CDR2 (germline): DFQATT, SNEGSKA (reference sequence). The CDR3 has 16 amino acids. V shed 0 bases and J 7 bases; nucleotides not matched to a gene: 6. The sequenced CDR3 bases are TGCAGTGCTAGAGACTTGGACAGGGGGTCCAATTCACCC. This translates into CSARDLDRGSNSP. The complete CDR3 reads CSARDLDRGSNSPLHF.

On this clone: Read data end 3 residues before the CDR3 end; the end is taken from the germline J gene. This rearrangement joins TRBV6-1 to TRBJ1-3; D perhaps matches TRBD1 (5 bases). The CDR3 runs 14 residues. Trimming cost V 4 bases and J 2 bases, with 9 bases left between them. Germline lookup yields CDR1 MNHNS and CDR2 SASEGT. CDR3 DNA, as far as it was read: TGTGCCAGCAGTGGGGGGGTGCCTGGAAACACC. Translating it yields CASSGGVPGNT. The CDR3, in full, reads CASSGGVPGNTIYF.

Remarks on this clone: The sequenced fragment ends 3 residues before the CDR3 boundary, so the rest is inferred from the germline J gene. The chain uses TRBV19 and TRBJ1-5, with D maybe TRBD1 (5 bases). CDR1 and CDR2 from the germline V gene are LNHDA and SQIVND (reference sequence). This CDR3 contains 16 residues. V lost 5 bases and J lost 6, with 20 bases in between. The sequenced part of the CDR3 DNA is TGTGCCAGTAGTGCGGTTGGGGAGGGGATAAGTCAGCCC. It yields the protein CASSAVGEGISQP. Given in full, the CDR3 is CASSAVGEGISQPQHF.

The CDR3 DNA, read in part, is TGTGCCTGGAGTGTACCTCTGGCAGGGAACTATGGC. It specifies CAWSVPLAGNYG. The full CDR3 is CAWSVPLAGNYGYTF. The genes are TRBV30 and TRBJ1-2; D is possibly TRBD1 (5 bases). The CDR3 extends 3 residues past the end of the read, so its final part is completed from the germline J gene. Germline V gene data show CDR1 as GTSNPN and CDR2 as SVGIG (reference sequence). V dropped 0 bases and J dropped 2 bases, with 13 bases sitting between them. The CDR3 sequence is 15 residues long.